What follows are 21 T cell receptor beta chains derived from one specimen sequenced in a study of shared clonotypes between healthy human individuals. Repertoires were generated with immunoSEQ multiplex PCR, while TCRdb's copy carries only in-frame clones and drops some. The sample has some 550,000 clones; approximately 97% are singletons. Input material: naive CD4+ T cells sorted from blood. Noted subset: CD45RA+ positively selected. The receptors here all came from a woman in her 30s in good health.

The V and J genes are TRBV5-1 and TRBJ2-1; D perhaps matches TRBD2 (5 bases). Germline CDR1 SGHRS, CDR2 YFSETQ. V gave up 2 bases and J gave up 1 base, with 16 bases separating them. This CDR3 region has 17 residues. The CDR3 is CASSLLGIGLSYNEQFF. DNA for the CDR3: TGCGCCAGCAGCTTACTAGGTATAGGGTTATCCTACAATGAGCAGTTCTTC.

The CDR3 nucleotides are TGTGCCAGCTCACCCATCCAAAGCCCCACAGATACGCAGTATTTT. Translating gives CASSPIQSPTDTQYF. The V gene is TRBV18, the J gene TRBJ2-3; D unclear. Germline loops: CDR1 KGHSH, CDR2 LQKENI. Trimming removed 3 bases at V and 2 bases at J, with 12 bases between. This CDR3 is 15 amino acids long.

This chain links TRBV5-1 with TRBJ2-7; D call uncertain. The germline V gene has CDR1 SGHRS and CDR2 YFSETQ. V was clipped by 0 bases and J by 7 bases, with 11 bases between them. The CDR3 is made up of 13 amino acids. The CDR3 region is CASSLVTSSEQYF. Written as DNA, the CDR3 is TGCGCCAGCAGCTTGGTTACGTCCTCTGAGCAGTACTTC.

The V and J genes are TRBV10-3 and TRBJ1-5; D ambiguous. Trimming pared 3 bases from V and 15 bases from J, leaving 15 bases between. The CDR3 is 12 amino acids. Germline CDR1 reads ENHRY; CDR2 reads SYGVKD. DNA of the CDR3: TGTGCCATCAGTGATTCCGGGGAGAGCCTGCATTTT. This translates into CAISDSGESLHF.

The rearrangement links TRBV27 to TRBJ1-2; possibly TRBD1 for D (5 bases). The CDR3 has 12 amino acids. From germline, CDR1 is MNHEY and CDR2 SMNVEV (reference sequence). V lost 2 bases to trimming and J lost 7 bases, with 8 bases between them. The CDR3 region is CASSLEGRGYTF. The DNA of the CDR3 is TGTGCCAGCAGTTTAGAGGGACGTGGCTACACCTTC.

The CDR3 nucleotides read TGTGCCAGCTCACAGGGGGCGAACACCGGGGAGCTGTTTTTT. Its protein product is CASSQGANTGELFF. This chain links TRBV18 with TRBJ2-2, with a possible D match to TRBD1 (6 bases). This CDR3 is 14 amino acids long. Germline CDR1 KGHSH, CDR2 LQKENI. V lost 4 bases and J 0 bases, leaving 6 bases between the germline ends.

This chain connects TRBV19 to TRBJ2-7; 9 bases are shared with TRBD1. Losses at the gene ends were 1 base for V and 3 bases for J; bases not matched to a gene: 4. Germline V gene data show CDR1 as LNHDA and CDR2 as SQIVND (reference sequence). The CDR3 covers 15 residues. As DNA, the CDR3 is TGTGCCAGTAGTATAGTCCGGACAGGGGTCTACGAGCAGTACTTC. It is translated as CASSIVRTGVYEQYF.

This rearrangement joins TRBV9 to TRBJ2-1; 13 nucleotides line up with TRBD2. Germline V gene lookup returns CDR1 SGDLS and CDR2 YYNGEE. With 2 bases clipped from V and 5 bases from J, the junction kept 4 bases outside the gene matches. There are 16 residues in the CDR3. DNA of the CDR3: TGTGCCAGCAGCGTCCGACTAGCGGGAGGAAACAATGAGCAGTTCTTC. As protein: CASSVRLAGGNNEQFF.

The V gene is TRBV5-4, the J gene TRBJ2-6; weak D call: TRBD2 (5 bases). From germline, CDR1 is SGHNT and CDR2 YYREEE (reference sequence). This CDR3 comprises 15 residues. V was trimmed by 2 bases and J by 1 base, leaving 7 bases between them. The CDR3, as DNA: TGTGCCAGCAGCTTTGGGAGATCTGGGGCCAACGTCCTGACTTTC. Amino acids: CASSFGRSGANVLTF.

Details on this clone: Other DNA sequences in this sample translate to the same CDR3. The rearrangement uses TRBV2 and TRBJ2-6; weak D call: TRBD2 (6 bases). The CDR3 runs to 15 residues. V lost 4 bases and J lost 1, with 8 bases in between. Germline CDR1 and CDR2: SNHLY and FYNNEI. Here the CDR3 reads CASSVEGSGANVLTF. In DNA form, the CDR3 reads TGTGCCAGCAGTGTGGAGGGGTCTGGGGCCAACGTCCTGACTTTC.

As for this clone: The same CDR3 can be traced to other DNA sequences in this sample. This sequence joins TRBV5-4 and TRBJ2-7, with 7 bases fitting TRBD1. CDR1 and CDR2 from the germline V gene are SGHNT and YYREEE (reference sequence). The CDR3 sequence is 14 residues long. V trimming: 4 bases; J trimming: 0 bases; junction bases outside the gene matches: 4. CDR3 sequence: CASSLDRSSYEQYF. The CDR3 nucleotides are TGTGCCAGCAGCCTGGACAGGAGCTCCTACGAGCAGTACTTC.

The genes are TRBV4-1 and TRBJ2-5; 9 bases align to TRBD2. This CDR3 has 16 residues. The J segment lost 5 bases and the V segment lost 1 base, leaving 8 bases of the junction unmatched. Germline-derived CDR1 and CDR2 are MGHRA and YSYEKL. The chain's CDR3 is CASSQGPAGGLETQYF. In nucleotides, the CDR3 is TGCGCCAGCAGCCAAGGTCCCGCGGGAGGGCTGGAGACCCAGTACTTC.

The V call is TRBV28, the J call TRBJ1-1, with 7 bases identical to TRBD1. J lost 1 base, V lost 1 base, and 6 bases had no gene match. CDR1 is MDHEN, CDR2 SYDVKM, per germline. The CDR3 is made up of 16 amino acids. The chain's CDR3 is CASSLFMGQTNTEAFF. CDR3 nucleotides: TGTGCCAGCAGTTTATTTATGGGACAGACGAACACTGAAGCTTTCTTT.

CDR3 DNA: TGTGCCAGCAGAACGACCTCCTCGGGACAGACCTACGAGCAGTACTTC. The encoded protein is CASRTTSSGQTYEQYF. This chain connects TRBV28 to TRBJ2-7; 7 bases are shared with TRBD1. J lost 2 bases, V lost 6 bases, and 13 bases had no gene match. The CDR3 runs to 16 residues. Germline lookup yields CDR1 MDHEN and CDR2 SYDVKM.

The V gene is TRBV5-5, the J gene TRBJ2-3; 9 nucleotides line up with TRBD2. The junction had 11 bases not matched to a gene; V was cut back by 0 bases and J by 0 bases. The CDR3 contains 19 residues. CDR1 is SGHKS, CDR2 YYEKEE, per germline (reference sequence). CDR3 residues: CASSLEVRGLAGSTDTQYF. In DNA, the CDR3 is TGTGCCAGCAGCTTGGAGGTTCGGGGACTAGCTGGGAGCACAGATACGCAGTATTTT.

The rearrangement links TRBV11-2 to TRBJ2-6; D is uncertain. V lost 1 base, J lost 1 base, and 11 bases lay in between. The CDR3 covers 17 residues. In germline, CDR1 is SGHAT, CDR2 FQNNGV. Written as DNA, the CDR3 is TGTGCCAGCAGCTTAGTGGTTACCCGGTCTGGGGCCAACGTCCTGACTTTC. Translated, it gives CASSLVVTRSGANVLTF.

The J gene is TRBJ2-5, the V gene TRBV10-3; D may be TRBD1 (6 bases). The CDR3 runs to 13 residues. The germline CDR1 and CDR2 sequences are ENHRY and SYGVKD. V lost 6 bases and J lost 2, with 10 bases in between. CDR3 nucleotide sequence: TGTGCCATCAGCGGACAGCGACAAGAGACCCAGTACTTC. Its protein product is CAISGQRQETQYF.

This sequence joins TRBV28 and TRBJ2-7; the match to TRBD1 covers 8 bases. V was pared by 5 bases and J by 2 bases, with 5 bases of the junction left unmatched. In germline, CDR1 is MDHEN, CDR2 SYDVKM. The CDR3 is 14 residues long. The CDR3 loop is CASSDRDRTYEQYF. The DNA for the CDR3 is TGTGCCAGCAGTGACCGGGACAGGACCTACGAGCAGTACTTC.

This chain joins TRBV18 and TRBJ2-3; 8 bases agree with TRBD2. This CDR3 contains 14 residues. Germline values: CDR1 KGHSH, CDR2 LQKENI. J gave up 1 base and V 4 bases, and 1 base lay outside the gene matches. The CDR3 spells CASSLTSGTDTQYF. The CDR3 DNA reads TGTGCCAGCTCACTGACTAGCGGCACAGATACGCAGTATTTT.

The chain has TRBV19 and TRBJ1-5; no clear D gene. Germline V gene data show CDR1 as LNHDA and CDR2 as SQIVND (reference sequence). Trimming stripped 3 bases from V and 0 bases from J, with 9 bases between. The CDR3 extends over 15 amino acids. The CDR3 nucleotides read TGTGCCAGTAGTATGTGGGGTAATAGCAATCAGCCCCAGCATTTT. Translated, it gives CASSMWGNSNQPQHF.

V gene TRBV5-1 combines with J gene TRBJ2-3; TRBD2 aligns across 7 bases. Per the germline V gene, CDR1 is SGHRS and CDR2 is YFSETQ. After removal of 4 bases from V and 1 base from J, the junction contained 6 bases not matched to a gene. The CDR3 is 15 residues long. The CDR3 DNA follows: TGCGCCAGCAGCCTCCGGACTAGGGGCACAGATACGCAGTATTTT. It specifies CASSLRTRGTDTQYF.